Included here is one TCR beta chain sequence, with context. This entry is derived from a study of blood T cell repertoires in COVID-19. Across the study: Acute and convalescent COVID-19 samples came from the United States, Italy and Spain. Sample material is recorded as cDNA or gDNA derived from T cells, B-cell-depleted T cells, or PBMCs.

In the original processing: Amplification of reference gene primers was used by the study to estimate nucleated cell counts. Profiling relied on immunoSEQ multiplex PCR, and the TCRdb table lists in-frame clones only, not all of them. The V and J calls and clone size come from that table; D and trimming were worked out from the DNA. In the table there are roughly 32,000 clones, roughly 91% of which are singletons. CDR3 length equals 11 residues. The germline V and J ends were trimmed by 7 bases and 1 base, with 2 bases remaining between them. Germline V gene data show CDR1 as LNHDA and CDR2 as SQIVND (reference sequence).

The sample consisted of peripheral blood. This chain uses TRBV19 with TRBJ1-3; D not certain. This receptor was identified in a man aged 65 to 85 with active or convalescent COVID-19. Here the CDR3 DNA reads TGTGCCAGTACATCTGGAAACACCATATATTTT. Translation gives CASTSGNTIYF. Complete variable domain (other parts from reference TRBV19 and TRBJ1-3): DGGITQSPKYLFRKEGQNVTLSCEQNLNHDAMYWYRQDPGQGLRLIYYSQIVNDFQKGDIAEGYSVSREKKESFPLTVTSAQKNPTAFYLCASTSGNTIYFGEGSWLTVV.